Presented here are 14 T cell receptor beta chains from one specimen sequenced in a study of blood T cell repertoires in COVID-19. TCRdb's copy holds only in-frame clones and misses some; the assay was immunoSEQ multiplex PCR. The sample lists tens of thousands of clones; roughly nine tenths were seen once. Source material: peripheral blood. Receptors originate from a man aged 50 or older with active or convalescent COVID-19.

This CDR3 reads CASNESGQGNQPQHF. In DNA form, the CDR3 reads TGTGCCAGCAATGAGTCGGGACAGGGCAATCAGCCCCAGCATTTT. The chain has TRBV28 and TRBJ1-5, with TRBD1 matching 8 bases. Germline V gene sequence: CDR1 MDHEN, CDR2 SYDVKM. V shed 7 bases and J 2 bases; nucleotides not matched to a gene: 7. CDR3 length: 15 residues.

The chain combines TRBV27 with TRBJ1-4, with no clear D. Germline CDR1 and CDR2: MNHEY and SMNVEV (reference sequence). Trimming shortened V by 5 bases and J by 0 bases, and 10 bases separated the two germline ends. The CDR3 is 15 residues long. The CDR3 DNA is TGTGCCAGCAGTCCCCCGGTCGCAACTAATGAAAAACTGTTTTTT. Protein sequence: CASSPPVATNEKLFF.

In its sample, this clone was seen a few times. This chain links TRBV3-1 (or the pseudogene TRBV3-2) with TRBJ2-3; 9 positions match TRBD2. Looked up from germline, CDR1 is LGHDT and CDR2 is YNNKEL (reference sequence). This CDR3 has 18 amino acids. The trim removed 3 bases at V and 2 bases at J, leaving 12 bases unmatched. The DNA of the CDR3 is TGTGCCAGCAGCCATCTAGCGGGGACCCGATCTAACACAGATACGCAGTATTTT. This gives the protein CASSHLAGTRSNTDTQYF.

This clone has a handful of counts. The V and J genes are TRBV5-6 and TRBJ2-1; TRBD2 agrees at 7 bases. V lost 2 bases to trimming and J lost 3 bases; unmatched junction nucleotides: 2. Germline V gene data show CDR1 as SGHDT and CDR2 as YYEEEE. The CDR3 is made up of 14 amino acids. DNA for the CDR3: TGTGCCAGCAGCTTAGGCGGGGGCTACAATGAGCAGTTCTTC. Translating gives CASSLGGGYNEQFF.

The sample holds one count of this clone. The chain is built from TRBV7-8 and TRBJ2-3, with D perhaps matching TRBD2 (6 bases). The germline V and J ends were trimmed by 3 bases and 0 bases, with 7 bases remaining between them. The CDR3 contains 14 residues. Germline V gives CDR1 SGHVS, CDR2 FQNEAQ. This chain's CDR3 is CASSLAGSTDTQYF. The CDR3 nucleotides are TGTGCCAGCAGCTTGGCGGGAAGCACAGATACGCAGTATTTT.

This sequence joins TRBV19 and TRBJ2-7; 11 nucleotides match TRBD1. Germline loops: CDR1 LNHDA, CDR2 SQIVND (reference sequence). The CDR3 spans 17 residues. Germline trimming cut 5 bases from V and 1 base from J; bases unmatched to any gene: 10. The CDR3 DNA reads as TGTGCCAGTAGTTCCCGGACAGGGGGCTACTCTTCCTACGAGCAGTACTTC. This translates into CASSSRTGGYSSYEQYF.

The chain combines TRBV19 with TRBJ1-5; no firm D call. Deletions cut 6 bases from V and 7 bases from J, with 13 bases between. This CDR3 spans 13 amino acids. Looked up from germline, CDR1 is LNHDA and CDR2 is SQIVND (reference sequence). The CDR3 spells CASSPEEPQPQHF. The DNA of the CDR3 is TGTGCCAGTAGCCCAGAGGAACCCCAGCCCCAGCATTTT.

The chain joins TRBV5-5 to TRBJ1-4; 8 bases fit TRBD1. Germline CDR1 SGHKS, CDR2 YYEKEE (reference sequence). Germline trimming cut 4 bases from V and 7 bases from J; bases unmatched to any gene: 9. This CDR3 comprises 15 residues. The CDR3 coding sequence is TGTGCCAGCAGCCCCCAGGCAGGGGGCTTTGAAAAACTGTTTTTT. This sequence encodes CASSPQAGGFEKLFF.

The chain combines TRBV28 with TRBJ1-2, with no clear D. The length of the CDR3 is 14 residues. Germline values: CDR1 MDHEN, CDR2 SYDVKM. The V end lost 7 bases, the J end lost 7 bases, and 19 bases lay between the germline ends. The CDR3 sequence is CASTTGEKEGGYTF. DNA of the CDR3: TGTGCCAGCACGACCGGGGAGAAGGAAGGTGGCTACACCTTC.

The J gene is TRBJ1-1, the V gene TRBV7-8; TRBD1 agrees at 10 bases. CDR3 length equals 15 residues. The ends lost 5 bases at V and 7 bases at J; junction bases unmatched: 10. CDR1 SGHVS and CDR2 FQNEAQ come from the germline V gene. CDR3 DNA sequence: TGTGCCAGCAGCCTACGGACAGGGGGAATCGGTGAAGCTTTCTTT. Amino acids: CASSLRTGGIGEAFF.

This rearrangement joins TRBV27 to TRBJ1-2; D possibly corresponds to TRBD1 (5 bases). With 3 bases removed from V and 6 bases from J, the gap between germline ends came to 14 bases. The CDR3 is 14 amino acids. CDR1 is MNHEY, CDR2 SMNVEV, per germline (reference sequence). CDR3 protein: CASSLRSGRDGYTF. Here the CDR3 DNA reads TGTGCCAGCAGTTTGAGGTCAGGGAGGGATGGCTACACCTTC.

This chain uses TRBV6-5 with TRBJ1-1, with D perhaps TRBD1 (5 bases). The V gene lost 3 bases and the J gene lost 4 bases, with 12 bases spanning the gap. Germline CDR1 is MNHEY and CDR2 is SVGAGI. This CDR3 has 14 amino acids. This chain's CDR3 is CASSYEDGATEAFF. The CDR3 bases are TGTGCCAGCAGTTATGAGGATGGGGCCACTGAAGCTTTCTTT.

The chain couples TRBV5-6 to TRBJ2-3; 9 bases fit TRBD2. V was clipped by 0 bases and J by 4 bases; unmatched bases: 3. The CDR3 is 15 amino acids. Germline V lookup: CDR1 SGHDT, CDR2 YYEEEE. CDR3 sequence reads: CASSLDLAGADTQYF. The CDR3 region has the DNA TGTGCCAGCAGCTTGGATTTAGCGGGGGCAGATACGCAGTATTTT.

The rearrangement uses TRBV5-4 and TRBJ2-7, with TRBD2 matching 10 bases. V shed 4 bases and J 5 bases; nucleotides not matched to a gene: 12. The CDR3 is 16 residues long. CDR1 and CDR2 (germline): SGHNT, YYREEE (reference sequence). The CDR3 coding sequence is TGTGCCAGCAGCGCTGGACCTAGCGGGGGATTCGACGAGCAGTACTTC. Its translation: CASSAGPSGGFDEQYF.